This T cell receptor (beta chain) was sequenced during a study of metastatic and nonmetastatic thyroid tumors. Study-level findings and limits: Significantly greater TCR beta diversity was reportedly found in malignant thyroid tumors than in benign nodules (in blood and tumor).

A remark on this clone: Antigen: not known. Other DNA variants within this sample encode the same CDR3.

The CDR3 runs to 15 residues. The germline V gene encodes CDR1 SQVTM and CDR2 ANQGSEA. Deletions cut 8 bases from V and 4 bases from J, with 23 bases between. TCRdb reprocessed the PCR reads using MiXCR. This table has just under 20,000 clones, roughly 22% appearing once. Patients had received no treatment of any kind before thyroid surgery. What was sequenced was adjacent normal tissue. The clonotype comes from a female donor with papillary thyroid cancer or a benign thyroid nodule (not recorded which). Some clones in this sample may be carry-over from other donors' samples. The chain links TRBV29-1 to TRBJ1-1; weak D call: TRBD1 (5 bases). The CDR3 spells CSIRQLWGTSTEAFF. DNA for the CDR3: TGCAGCATACGGCAACTGTGGGGGACTAGCACTGAAGCTTTCTTT.